This T cell receptor beta chain was recorded in a study of T-cell reconstitution after alpha-beta-depleted transplantation in children. This clonotype has ten or more counts. The CDR3 has 14 amino acids. Germline assignment: CDR1 DFQATT and CDR2 SNEGSKA (reference sequence). With V trimmed by 5 bases and J by 0 bases, 4 bases remained unmatched. Unique molecular identifiers tagged the TCRbeta library. TCRdb re-derived calls from the PCR reads in MiXCR, one entry per CDR3 protein. The sample contains 600,000 to 700,000 distinct CDR3 sequences, around 17% of which appear only once. The TCR was taken from a human donor who donated a stem cell graft to a child with acute myeloid leukemia. The chain recombines TRBV20-1 with TRBJ2-7; 10 positions match TRBD1. This sample comprised PBMCs from the stem cell graft donor, obtained from the stem cell graft. The DNA for the CDR3 is TGCAGTGCTCGCAGGGACAGGGGCTCCTACGAGCAGTACTTC. It encodes CSARRDRGSYEQYF.